This T cell receptor beta chain was found in a study of blood T cell repertoires in COVID-19. As for the study in general: Some COVID-19 samples were acute and others convalescent; all came from the United States, Italy and Spain. Sources were T cells, B-cell-depleted T cells, or PBMCs; the material itself was cDNA or gDNA.

In the original analysis: Estimation of nucleated cell counts was performed using reference gene primer amplification. Method: immunoSEQ multiplex PCR; TCRdb's copy keeps in-frame clones and lacks some. V and J calls and clone size are copied from that table; D and trimming were computed from the DNA. The data hold approximately 170,000 clones, with 85% to 90% observed a single time. V lost 4 bases to trimming and J lost 5 bases, with 17 bases between them. Germline V gene data show CDR1 as SQVTM and CDR2 as ANQGSEA. This CDR3 is 14 amino acids long. The chain links TRBV29-1 to TRBJ2-5, with D possibly being TRBD2 (6 bases). The sequencing sample was made of peripheral blood. The TCR sequence derives from a man in his fifties who had recovered from COVID-19. The CDR3 is CSVGRVTVGETQYF. CDR3 bases: TGCAGCGTTGGGAGGGTAACGGTAGGGGAGACCCAGTACTTC.